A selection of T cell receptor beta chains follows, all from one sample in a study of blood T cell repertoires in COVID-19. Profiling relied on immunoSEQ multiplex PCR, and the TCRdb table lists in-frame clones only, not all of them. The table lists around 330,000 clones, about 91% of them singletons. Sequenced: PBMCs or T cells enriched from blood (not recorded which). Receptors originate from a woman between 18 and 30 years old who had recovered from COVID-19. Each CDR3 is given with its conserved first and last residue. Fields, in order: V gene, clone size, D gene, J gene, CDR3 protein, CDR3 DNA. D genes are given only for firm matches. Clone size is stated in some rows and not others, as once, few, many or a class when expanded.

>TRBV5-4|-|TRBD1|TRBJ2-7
CASSHDRGFYEQYF
TGTGCCAGCAGCCACGACAGGGGGTTCTACGAGCAGTACTTC
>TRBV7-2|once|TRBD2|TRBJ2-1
CASSLELWRGAYEQFF
TGTGCCAGCAGCTTAGAACTCTGGCGGGGGGCCTATGAGCAGTTCTTC
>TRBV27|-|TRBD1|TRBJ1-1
CASSFTGAEAFF
TGTGCCAGCAGTTTCACAGGGGCTGAAGCTTTCTTT
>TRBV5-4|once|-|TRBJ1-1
CASSRTAGGMNTEAFF
TGTGCCAGCAGCCGAACGGCCGGCGGTATGAACACTGAAGCTTTCTTT
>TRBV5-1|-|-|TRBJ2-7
CASSLAPGYSYEQYF
TGCGCCAGCAGCTTGGCACCAGGGTACTCCTACGAGCAGTACTTC
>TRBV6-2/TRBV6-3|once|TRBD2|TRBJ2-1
CASSFRASGIYNEQFF
TGTGCCAGCAGTTTCAGAGCTAGCGGGATATACAATGAGCAGTTCTTC
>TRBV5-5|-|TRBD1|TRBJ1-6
CASSLGQGAQSYNSPLHF
TGTGCCAGCAGCTTGGGGCAGGGGGCTCAGTCCTATAATTCACCCCTCCACTTT
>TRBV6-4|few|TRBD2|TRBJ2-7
CASSDSIGSGFYEQYF
TGTGCCAGCAGTGACTCTATAGGTAGCGGGTTTTACGAGCAGTACTTC
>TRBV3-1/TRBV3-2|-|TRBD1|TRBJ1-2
CASADTGGGYTF
TGTGCCAGCGCGGATACAGGGGGTGGCTACACCTTC
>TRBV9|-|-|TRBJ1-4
CASGEGLDEKLFF
TGTGCCAGCGGCGAGGGGTTAGATGAAAAACTGTTTTTT
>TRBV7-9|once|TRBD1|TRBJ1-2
CASSKEDREANYGYTF
TGTGCCAGCAGCAAAGAAGACAGGGAAGCTAACTATGGCTACACCTTC
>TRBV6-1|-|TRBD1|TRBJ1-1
CASREQGITNTEAFF
TGTGCCAGCAGAGAACAGGGGATCACGAACACTGAAGCTTTCTTT
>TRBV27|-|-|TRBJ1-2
CASGSGGELGYGYTF
TGTGCCAGCGGGAGTGGAGGAGAACTCGGCTATGGCTACACCTTC
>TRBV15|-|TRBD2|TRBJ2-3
CATSRTSGGADTQYF
TGTGCCACCAGCAGGACTAGCGGGGGGGCAGATACGCAGTATTTT
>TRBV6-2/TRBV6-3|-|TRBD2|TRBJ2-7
CASSPRSGLASSYEQYF
TGTGCCAGCAGTCCCCGTTCGGGACTAGCTAGCTCCTACGAGCAGTACTTC
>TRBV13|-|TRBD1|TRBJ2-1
CASSFGQGGLNEQFF
TGTGCCAGCAGCTTCGGACAGGGGGGATTAAATGAGCAGTTCTTC
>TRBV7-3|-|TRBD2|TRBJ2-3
CASSSSLSGAGGIADTQYF
TGTGCCAGCAGCTCCTCACTGTCCGGCGCGGGAGGAATTGCAGATACGCAGTATTTT
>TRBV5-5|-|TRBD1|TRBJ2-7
CASSPIQGVRSYEQYF
TGTGCCAGCAGCCCGATTCAGGGGGTCCGCTCCTACGAGCAGTACTTC
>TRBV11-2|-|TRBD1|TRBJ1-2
CASSEGAGGYGYTF
TGTGCCAGCAGCGAGGGGGCAGGTGGTTATGGCTACACCTTC
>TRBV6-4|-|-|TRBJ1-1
CASSAEGGTEAFF
TGTGCCAGCAGTGCCGAGGGTGGGACTGAAGCTTTCTTT
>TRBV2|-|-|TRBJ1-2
CASSEGGGSGYTF
TGTGCCAGCAGTGAAGGCGGGGGGAGTGGCTACACCTTC
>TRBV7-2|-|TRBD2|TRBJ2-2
CASSSPGGGGGRELFF
TGTGCCAGCAGCTCCCCTGGCGGCGGGGGGGGTCGGGAGCTGTTTTTT
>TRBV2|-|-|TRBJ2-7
CASSQKGYEQYF
TGTGCCAGCAGTCAAAAGGGGTACGAGCAGTACTTC
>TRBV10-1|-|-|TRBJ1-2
CASRKPGDGYTF
TGCGCCAGCAGGAAGCCAGGGGATGGCTACACCTTC
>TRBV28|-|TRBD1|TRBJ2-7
CASSPGGQGAVEQYF
TGTGCCAGCAGTCCGGGGGGACAGGGGGCGGTCGAGCAGTACTTC
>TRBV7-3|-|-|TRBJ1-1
CASSLTGATSEAFF
TGTGCCAGCAGCTTAACGGGAGCCACCTCTGAAGCTTTCTTT
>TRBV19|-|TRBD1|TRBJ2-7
CASSIGTGTGYNEQYF
TGTGCCAGTAGTATCGGAACCGGGACAGGTTATAACGAGCAGTACTTC
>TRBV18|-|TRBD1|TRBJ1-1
CASSLLGQEAFF
TGTGCCAGCTCACTTCTGGGACAGGAAGCTTTCTTT
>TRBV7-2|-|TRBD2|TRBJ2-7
CASSLARLAGASEQYF
TGTGCCAGCAGCTTAGCGCGTCTAGCGGGAGCATCGGAGCAGTACTTC
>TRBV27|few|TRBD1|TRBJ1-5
CASSLWTTGGISQPQHF
TGTGCCAGCAGTTTATGGACGACAGGGGGGATAAGTCAGCCCCAGCATTTT
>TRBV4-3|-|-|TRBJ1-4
CASSVSIREKLFF
TGCGCCAGCAGCGTATCGATCCGGGAAAAACTGTTTTTT
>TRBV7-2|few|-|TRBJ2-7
CASSLAPRYEQYF
TGTGCCAGCAGCTTAGCGCCGAGGTACGAGCAGTACTTC
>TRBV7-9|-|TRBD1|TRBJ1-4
CASSFRSGQGGEKLFF
TGTGCCAGCAGCTTCAGGTCTGGACAGGGAGGTGAAAAACTGTTTTTT
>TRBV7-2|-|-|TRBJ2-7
CASSLWQRYEQYF
TGTGCCAGCAGCTTGTGGCAGCGCTACGAGCAGTACTTC
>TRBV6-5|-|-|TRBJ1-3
CASSRQSLSGNTIYF
TGTGCCAGCAGCAGACAGAGCCTCTCTGGAAACACCATATATTTT
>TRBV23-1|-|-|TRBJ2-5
CASSQSVVGYFPEAESETQYF
TGCGCCAGCAGTCAATCGGTTGTGGGTTATTTTCCCGAGGCAGAATCGGAGACCCAGTACTTC
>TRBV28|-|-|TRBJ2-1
CASAPALGGGYEQFF
TGTGCCAGTGCCCCAGCTTTAGGAGGAGGATATGAGCAGTTCTTC
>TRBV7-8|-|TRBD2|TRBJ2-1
CASSSLAGGAGNEQFF
TGTGCCAGCAGCTCCCTAGCGGGGGGGGCCGGAAATGAGCAGTTCTTC
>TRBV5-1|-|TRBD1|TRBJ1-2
CASSPDRTGAYGYTF
TGCGCCAGCAGCCCCGACAGGACAGGGGCCTATGGCTACACCTTC
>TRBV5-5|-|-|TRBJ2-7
CASSLGPGLSSYEQYF
TGTGCCAGCAGCTTGGGGCCGGGTCTTAGCTCCTACGAGCAGTACTTC
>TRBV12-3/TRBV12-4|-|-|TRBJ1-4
CASSFGYEKLFF
TGTGCCAGCAGTTTCGGGTATGAAAAACTGTTTTTT